The clone carrying this T cell receptor beta chain was seen a few times. Attached unique molecular identifiers marked individual cDNA molecules. TCRdb recomputed calls from the 5' RACE reads with MiXCR, one row per CDR3 protein. The sample lists 85,000 to 100,000 distinct CDR3 sequences; 9.5% to 11% were seen once. The data belong to a study of early T cells in non-severe SARS-CoV-2 infection. Turning to the study itself: Sequencing of unsorted whole blood was done on bulk RNA, leaving chains unpaired.

This CDR3 comprises 14 residues. Trimming took 6 bases from V and 6 from J; bases not matched to a gene: 5. CDR1 and CDR2 (germline): MNHEY, SMNVEV (reference sequence). Sequencing was performed on whole blood. The chain links TRBV27 to TRBJ1-4; 9 bases map to TRBD1. The sequence came from an adult who was a healthcare worker with PCR-confirmed SARS-CoV-2 infection or an uninfected control (not recorded which). Here the CDR3 reads CASSWTGADEKLFF. CDR3 nucleotides: TGTGCCAGCAGCTGGACAGGGGCGGATGAAAAACTGTTTTTT.